These 11 T cell receptor beta chains share one sample of origin, sequenced in a study of T-cell reconstitution after alpha-beta-depleted transplantation in children. Study-wide points: Among T cells one year after transplant, newly produced cells accounted for most counts and diversity.

Unique molecular identifiers were used in preparing the TCRbeta library. MiXCR, run by TCRdb on the PCR reads, gives a single entry per CDR3 protein. The sample has hundreds of thousands of distinct CDR3 sequences, roughly 8.2% seen once. Antigens of these TCRs are unknown. The sequencing here drew on peripheral blood, taken 360 days after TCRalphabeta/CD19-depleted stem cell transplant. These TCRs come from a female patient aged 2-9 years who had a stem cell transplant for Fanconi anemia, so the T cells may come from the graft donor.

This clonotype was observed at least ten times. The chain joins TRBV20-1 to TRBJ2-7; 7 bases map to TRBD1. CDR3 length equals 14 residues. Germline CDR1 is DFQATT and CDR2 is SNEGSKA (reference sequence). Trimming cost V 6 bases and J 3 bases; bases outside gene matches: 11. CDR3 nucleotides: TGCAGTGCCGAGTGGACAGGAGAGCGCTACGAGCAGTACTTC. Translated, it gives CSAEWTGERYEQYF.

The rearrangement joins TRBV6-5 to TRBJ2-6, with TRBD1 matching 9 bases. CDR3 size: 18 residues. Germline values: CDR1 MNHEY, CDR2 SVGAGI. The J segment lost 3 bases and the V segment lost 4 bases, leaving 10 bases of the junction unmatched. The CDR3 nucleotides read TGTGCCAGCAGTTCGTCTGACAGGGGGGGAGGTGGGGCCAACGTCCTGACTTTC. As protein: CASSSSDRGGGGANVLTF.

This chain joins TRBV6-5 and TRBJ2-5; possible D gene TRBD2, 7 bases. Trimming took off 0 bases at V and 5 bases at J, with 13 bases between the two ends. The CDR3 spans 15 residues. Germline CDR1 reads MNHEY; CDR2 reads SVGAGI. Here the CDR3 DNA reads TGTGCCAGCAGTTACTCGAGGGGGGGGCTTGAGACCCAGTACTTC. Translating gives CASSYSRGGLETQYF.

The chain is built from TRBV5-1 and TRBJ2-2, with 14 positions matching TRBD2. Germline V lookup: CDR1 SGHRS, CDR2 YFSETQ. V was clipped by 3 bases and J by 5 bases; unmatched bases: 6. CDR3 length: 17 residues. The CDR3 sequence is CASSWGTSGSFTGELFF. The CDR3 DNA reads TGCGCCAGCAGCTGGGGGACTAGCGGGAGTTTTACCGGGGAGCTGTTTTTT.

The sample holds many counts of this clonotype. The chain joins TRBV20-1 to TRBJ1-4, with D tentatively TRBD1 (5 bases). Germline V gene data show CDR1 as DFQATT and CDR2 as SNEGSKA (reference sequence). With 3 bases removed from V and 2 bases from J, the gap between germline ends came to 16 bases. The CDR3 totals 16 residues. The CDR3 protein is CSASYPRQFTNEKLFF. CDR3 DNA: TGCAGTGCTAGCTACCCCCGACAGTTTACTAATGAAAAACTGTTTTTT.

The J gene is TRBJ1-2, the V gene TRBV14, with D maybe TRBD1 (6 bases). The CDR3 length is 14 residues. Per germline, CDR1 SGHDN and CDR2 FVKESK. Deletions cut 3 bases from V and 8 bases from J, with 16 bases between. The CDR3 here is CASSHTYTDRGYTF. CDR3 bases: TGTGCCAGCAGCCACACCTACACCGACAGGGGCTACACCTTC.

This clonotype occurred a few times. The chain has TRBV20-1 and TRBJ2-4, with 7 bases identical to TRBD1. V lost 1 base to trimming and J lost 6 bases; unmatched junction nucleotides: 6. This CDR3 region has 14 residues. CDR1 and CDR2 from the germline V gene are DFQATT and SNEGSKA (reference sequence). The CDR3 region has the DNA TGCAGTGCTAGAGGCCGGGACAGCCCAAACATTCAGTACTTC. Its translation is CSARGRDSPNIQYF.

This clonotype was counted at least ten times. The chain couples TRBV20-1 to TRBJ2-7, with no clear D. The V gene's germline CDR1 is DFQATT and CDR2 SNEGSKA (reference sequence). This CDR3 is built from 12 residues. V was cut by 1 base and J by 6 bases, with 10 bases left in between. As DNA, the CDR3 is TGCAGTGCTAGAGCCCCCCCTCCCGAGCAGTACTTC. Its translation is CSARAPPPEQYF.

This clonotype was observed many times. This rearrangement joins TRBV7-2 to TRBJ2-1; 7 bases are shared with TRBD2. The length of the CDR3 is 17 residues. The V gene end was trimmed by 3 bases and the J gene end by 2 bases; junction bases not matched to a gene: 10. Looked up from germline, CDR1 is SGHTA and CDR2 is FQGNSA. CDR3 in amino acids: CASSLSFASGTYNEQFF. The CDR3 DNA reads as TGTGCCAGCAGCTTGAGTTTCGCTAGCGGAACCTACAATGAGCAGTTCTTC.

The CDR3 region has the DNA TGTGCCAGCAGCTTAGAGGTAGGGATGCAGTTCTTC. Amino acids: CASSLEVGMQFF. The rearrangement links TRBV11-2 to TRBJ2-1; no clear D gene. CDR3 length: 12 residues. The V gene lost 0 bases and the J gene lost 12 bases, with 9 bases spanning the gap. Germline assignment: CDR1 SGHAT and CDR2 FQNNGV.

This clonotype came up many times. The J gene is TRBJ2-4, the V gene TRBV28; D is tentatively TRBD1 or TRBD2 (5 bases each). The CDR3 is 16 amino acids. With 5 bases removed from V and 8 bases from J, the gap between germline ends came to 22 bases. Per germline, CDR1 MDHEN and CDR2 SYDVKM. The CDR3 here is CASSTISLMRGDIQYF. CDR3 nucleotides: TGTGCCAGCAGTACTATATCTTTGATGAGGGGAGACATTCAGTACTTC. The variable domain in full, with the rest retrieved from reference TRBV28 and TRBJ2-4, is DVKVTQSSRYLVKRTGEKVFLECVQDMDHENMFWYRQDPGLGLRLIYFSYDVKMKEKGDIPEGYSVSREKKERFSLILESASTNQTSMYLCASSTISLMRGDIQYFGAGTRLSVL.